The 2 T cell receptor beta chains below were found in one sample sequenced in a study of cytomegalovirus exposure and HLA in healthy donors. The PCR made use of 60 Vbeta and 13 Jbeta primers. The assay was immunoSEQ multiplex PCR, and TCRdb's table has in-frame clones only and misses some. The sample carries roughly 160,000 clones, approximately 76% recorded once. The sequenced sample consisted of PBMCs. The receptors were gathered from a man in his sixties in good health and CMV-seronegative.

This chain uses TRBV7-3 with TRBJ2-1; 11 bases match TRBD2. Germline trimming cut 0 bases from V and 8 bases from J; bases unmatched to any gene: 3. This CDR3 region has 15 residues. Germline lookup yields CDR1 SGHTA and CDR2 FQGTGA. Here the CDR3 DNA reads TGTGCCAGCAGCTTAACTAGCGGGGGGGCATATGAGCAGTTCTTC. Encoded protein: CASSLTSGGAYEQFF.

The chain carries TRBV13 and TRBJ2-5; possibly TRBD1 for D (6 bases). The CDR3 is 14 residues long. Germline CDR1 is PRHDT and CDR2 is FYEKMQ (reference sequence). With 5 bases removed from V and 4 bases from J, the gap between germline ends came to 14 bases. CDR3 amino acids: CASSARAGVETQYF. DNA of the CDR3: TGTGCCAGCAGCGCCCGGGCAGGGGTAGAGACCCAGTACTTC.